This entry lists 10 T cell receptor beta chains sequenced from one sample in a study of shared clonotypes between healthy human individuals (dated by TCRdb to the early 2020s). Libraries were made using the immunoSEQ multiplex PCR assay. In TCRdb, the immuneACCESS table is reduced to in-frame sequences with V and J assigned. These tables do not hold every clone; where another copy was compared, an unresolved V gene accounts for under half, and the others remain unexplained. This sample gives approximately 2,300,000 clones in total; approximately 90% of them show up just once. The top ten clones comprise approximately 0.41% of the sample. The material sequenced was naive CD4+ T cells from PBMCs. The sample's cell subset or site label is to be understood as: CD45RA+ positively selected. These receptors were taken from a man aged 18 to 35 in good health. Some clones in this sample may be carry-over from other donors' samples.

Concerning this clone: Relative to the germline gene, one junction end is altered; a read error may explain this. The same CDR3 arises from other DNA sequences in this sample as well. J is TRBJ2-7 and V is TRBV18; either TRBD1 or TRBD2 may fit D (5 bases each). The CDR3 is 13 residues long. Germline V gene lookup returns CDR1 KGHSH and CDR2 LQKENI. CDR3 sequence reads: CASSPGTSDEQYF. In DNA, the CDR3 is TGTGCCAGCTCGCCCGGGACCTCCGACGAGCAGTACTTC.

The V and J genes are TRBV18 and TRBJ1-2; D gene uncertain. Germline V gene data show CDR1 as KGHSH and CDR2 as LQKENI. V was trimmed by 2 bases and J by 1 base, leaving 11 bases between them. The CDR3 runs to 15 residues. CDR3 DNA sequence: TGTGCCAGCTCACCAACCTATCAGATTAACTATGGCTACACCTTC. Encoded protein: CASSPTYQINYGYTF.

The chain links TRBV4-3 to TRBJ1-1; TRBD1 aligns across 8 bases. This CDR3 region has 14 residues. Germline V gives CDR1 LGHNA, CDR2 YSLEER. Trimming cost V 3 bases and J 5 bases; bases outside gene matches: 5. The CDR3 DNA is TGCGCCAGCAGCCAGAGGACAGGGAGAACTGAAGCTTTCTTT. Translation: CASSQRTGRTEAFF.

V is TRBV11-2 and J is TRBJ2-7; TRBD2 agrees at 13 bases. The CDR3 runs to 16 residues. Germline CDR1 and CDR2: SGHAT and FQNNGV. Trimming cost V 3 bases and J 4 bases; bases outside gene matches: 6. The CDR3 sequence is CASSLSGTSGAYEQYF. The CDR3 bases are TGTGCCAGCAGCTTGTCCGGGACTAGCGGGGCTTACGAGCAGTACTTC.

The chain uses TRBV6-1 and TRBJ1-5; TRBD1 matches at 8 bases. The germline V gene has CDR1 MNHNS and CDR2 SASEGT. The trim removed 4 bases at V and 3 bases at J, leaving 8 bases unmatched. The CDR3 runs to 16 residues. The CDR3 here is CASSVGTGGANQPQHF. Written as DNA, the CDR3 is TGTGCCAGCAGTGTTGGCACAGGGGGGGCCAATCAGCCCCAGCATTTT.

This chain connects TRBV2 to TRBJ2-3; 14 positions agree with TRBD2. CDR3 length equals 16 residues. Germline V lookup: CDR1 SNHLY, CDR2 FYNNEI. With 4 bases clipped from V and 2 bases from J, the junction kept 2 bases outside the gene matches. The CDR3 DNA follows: TGTGCCAGCAGTGTGACTAGCGGGAGGGACACAGATACGCAGTATTTT. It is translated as CASSVTSGRDTDTQYF. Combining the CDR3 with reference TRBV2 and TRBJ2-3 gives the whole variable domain EPEVTQTPSHQVTQMGQEVILRCVPISNHLYFYWYRQILGQKVEFLVSFYNNEISEKSEIFDDQFSVERPDGSNFTLKIRSTKLEDSAMYFCASSVTSGRDTDTQYFGPGTRLTVL.

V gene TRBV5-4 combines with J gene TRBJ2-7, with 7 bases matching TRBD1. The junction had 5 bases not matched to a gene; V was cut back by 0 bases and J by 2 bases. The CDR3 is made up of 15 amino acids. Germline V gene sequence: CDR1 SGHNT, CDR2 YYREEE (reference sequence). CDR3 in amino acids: CASSLGDSETYEQYF. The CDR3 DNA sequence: TGTGCCAGCAGCTTGGGGGACAGTGAAACCTACGAGCAGTACTTC.

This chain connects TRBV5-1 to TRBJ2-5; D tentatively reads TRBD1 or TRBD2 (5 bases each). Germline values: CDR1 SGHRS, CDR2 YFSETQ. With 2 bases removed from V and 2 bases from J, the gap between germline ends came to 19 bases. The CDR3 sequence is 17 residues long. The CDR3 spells CASSLTPLGVQQETQYF. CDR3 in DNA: TGCGCCAGCAGCTTAACCCCGTTGGGGGTTCAACAAGAGACCCAGTACTTC.

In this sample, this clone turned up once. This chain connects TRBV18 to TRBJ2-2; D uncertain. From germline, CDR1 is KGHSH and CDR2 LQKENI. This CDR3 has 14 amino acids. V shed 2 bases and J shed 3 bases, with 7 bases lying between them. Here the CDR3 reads CASSPGMDTGELFF. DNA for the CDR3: TGTGCCAGCTCACCAGGGATGGACACCGGGGAGCTGTTTTTT.

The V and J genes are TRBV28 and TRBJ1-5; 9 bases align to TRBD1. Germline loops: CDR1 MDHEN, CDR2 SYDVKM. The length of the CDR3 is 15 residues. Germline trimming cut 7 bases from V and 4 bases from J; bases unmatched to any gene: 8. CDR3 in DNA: TGTGCCAGCACCGATATGGGGACAGGGAATCAGCCCCAGCATTTT. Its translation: CASTDMGTGNQPQHF.